Listed here is a single T cell receptor (gamma chain). TCRdb's listed protein matches a much larger clone and diverges from this DNA's translation at residue 8, likely through a read error; the protein shown comes from the DNA. Bulk repertoires came from Vgamma9/Vdelta2+ or Vdelta2-negative gammadelta T cells flow-sorted from PBMC. This sample is drawn from a study of γδ T cells in repeated Plasmodium falciparum infection. TCRdb reanalyzed the multiplex PCR reads using CATT. The table includes some 14,000 gamma-chain clones, under 2% detected once. Per germline, CDR1 VTNTFY and CDR2 YDVSTARD (reference sequence). The CDR3 totals 11 residues. The V gene end was trimmed by 2 bases and the J gene end by 9 bases; junction bases not matched to a gene: 4.

This chain uses TRGV3 with TRGJ1 or TRGJ2. TCRdb does not report a J gene; here it was assigned by matching the DNA to germline references. This clonotype originated in a pool of human donors (malaria-infected and uninfected, not separated). Specimen: gamma-delta T cells from blood. The CDR3 DNA follows: TGTGCCACCTGGGACATGCGTAAGAAACTCTTT. The encoded protein is CATWDMRKKLF.